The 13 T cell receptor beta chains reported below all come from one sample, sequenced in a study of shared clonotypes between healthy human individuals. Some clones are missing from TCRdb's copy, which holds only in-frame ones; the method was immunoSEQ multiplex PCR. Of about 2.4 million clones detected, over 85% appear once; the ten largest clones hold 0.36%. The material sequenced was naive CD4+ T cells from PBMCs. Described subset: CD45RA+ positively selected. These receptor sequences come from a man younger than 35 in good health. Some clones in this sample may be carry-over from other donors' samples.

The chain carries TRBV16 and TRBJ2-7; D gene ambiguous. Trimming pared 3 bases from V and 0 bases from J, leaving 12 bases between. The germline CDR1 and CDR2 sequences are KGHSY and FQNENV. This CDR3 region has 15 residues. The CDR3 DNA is TGTGCCAGCAGCCATGATTTTTCTTTCTCCTACGAGCAGTACTTC. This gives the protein CASSHDFSFSYEQYF.

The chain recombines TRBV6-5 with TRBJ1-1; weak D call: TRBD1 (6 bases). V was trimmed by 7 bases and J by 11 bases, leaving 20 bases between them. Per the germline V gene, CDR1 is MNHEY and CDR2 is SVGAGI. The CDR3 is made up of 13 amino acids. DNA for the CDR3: TGTGCCAGCACCACCTGGGGGGGCGAGCAGGCTTTCTTT. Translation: CASTTWGGEQAFF.

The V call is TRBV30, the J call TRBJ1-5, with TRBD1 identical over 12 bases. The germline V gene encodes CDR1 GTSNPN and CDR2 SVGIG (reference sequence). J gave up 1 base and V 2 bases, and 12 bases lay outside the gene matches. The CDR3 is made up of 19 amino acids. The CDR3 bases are TGTGCCTGGAGTCATTACCGGGACAGGGGGCCGGGGAGCAATCAGCCCCAGCATTTT. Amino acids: CAWSHYRDRGPGSNQPQHF.

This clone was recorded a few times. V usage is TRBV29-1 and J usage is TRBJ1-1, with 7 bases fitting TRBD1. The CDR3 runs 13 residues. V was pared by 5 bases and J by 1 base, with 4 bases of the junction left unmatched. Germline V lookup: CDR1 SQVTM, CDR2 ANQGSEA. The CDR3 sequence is CSVSGQANTEAFF. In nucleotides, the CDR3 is TGCAGCGTTAGCGGACAGGCGAACACTGAAGCTTTCTTT.

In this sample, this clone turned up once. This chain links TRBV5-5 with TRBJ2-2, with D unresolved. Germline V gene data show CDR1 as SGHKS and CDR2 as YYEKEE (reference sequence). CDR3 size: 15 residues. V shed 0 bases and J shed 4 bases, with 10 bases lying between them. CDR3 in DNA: TGTGCCAGCAGCTTGGGACTGATGGGCACCGGGGAGCTGTTTTTT. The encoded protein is CASSLGLMGTGELFF.

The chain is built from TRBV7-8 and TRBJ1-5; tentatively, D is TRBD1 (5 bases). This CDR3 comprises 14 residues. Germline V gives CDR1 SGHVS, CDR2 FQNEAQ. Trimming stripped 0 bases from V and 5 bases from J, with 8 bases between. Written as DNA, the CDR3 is TGTGCCAGCAGCTTAGCTGGGGCTTATCAGCCCCAGCATTTT. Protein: CASSLAGAYQPQHF.

As DNA, the CDR3 is TGTGCCAGCAGAAATGCCGGGACGGCGAACACTGAAGCTTTCTTT. The encoded protein is CASRNAGTANTEAFF. This rearrangement joins TRBV6-6 to TRBJ1-1, with D possibly TRBD1 on 5 matching bases. Germline CDR1 is MNHNY and CDR2 is SVGAGI (reference sequence). The length of the CDR3 is 15 residues. Trimming cost V 6 bases and J 1 base, with 15 bases left between them.

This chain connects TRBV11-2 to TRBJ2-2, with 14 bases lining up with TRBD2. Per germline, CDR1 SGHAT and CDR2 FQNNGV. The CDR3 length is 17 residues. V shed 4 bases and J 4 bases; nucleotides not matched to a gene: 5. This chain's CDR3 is CASSSLGTSGSTGELFF. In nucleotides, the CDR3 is TGTGCCAGCAGCTCCCTAGGGACTAGCGGGAGCACCGGGGAGCTGTTTTTT.

The CDR3 DNA sequence: TGTGCCAGCAGCTTAGCCGGGACAGGGGCTTATAGCAATCAGCCCCAGCATTTT. Its protein product is CASSLAGTGAYSNQPQHF. V is TRBV7-2 and J is TRBJ1-5, with TRBD1 identical over 10 bases. The V gene end was trimmed by 0 bases and the J gene end by 0 bases; junction bases not matched to a gene: 5. This CDR3 is 18 amino acids long. Per the germline V gene, CDR1 is SGHTA and CDR2 is FQGNSA.

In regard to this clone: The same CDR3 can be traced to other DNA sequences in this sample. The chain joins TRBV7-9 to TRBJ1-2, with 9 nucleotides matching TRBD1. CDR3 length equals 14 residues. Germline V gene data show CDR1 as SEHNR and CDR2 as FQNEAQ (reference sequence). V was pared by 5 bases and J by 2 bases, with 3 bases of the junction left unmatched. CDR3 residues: CASSLGQGNYGYTF. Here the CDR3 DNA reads TGTGCCAGCAGCCTGGGACAGGGCAACTATGGCTACACCTTC.

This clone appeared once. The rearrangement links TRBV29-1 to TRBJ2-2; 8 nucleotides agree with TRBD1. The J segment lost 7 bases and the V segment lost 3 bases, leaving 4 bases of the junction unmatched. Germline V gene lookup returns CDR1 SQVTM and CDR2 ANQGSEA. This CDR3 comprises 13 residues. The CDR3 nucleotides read TGCAGCGTTGACAGGGGGCCTGTCGGGGAGCTGTTTTTT. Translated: CSVDRGPVGELFF.

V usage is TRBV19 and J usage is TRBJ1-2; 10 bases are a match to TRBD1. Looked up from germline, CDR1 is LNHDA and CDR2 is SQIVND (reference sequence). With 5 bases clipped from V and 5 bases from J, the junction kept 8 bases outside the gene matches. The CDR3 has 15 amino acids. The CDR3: CASSSPDRGMYGYTF. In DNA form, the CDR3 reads TGTGCCAGTAGTTCTCCGGACAGGGGGATGTATGGCTACACCTTC. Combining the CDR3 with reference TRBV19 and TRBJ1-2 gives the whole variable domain DGGITQSPKYLFRKEGQNVTLSCEQNLNHDAMYWYRQDPGQGLRLIYYSQIVNDFQKGDIAEGYSVSREKKESFPLTVTSAQKNPTAFYLCASSSPDRGMYGYTFGSGTRLTVV.

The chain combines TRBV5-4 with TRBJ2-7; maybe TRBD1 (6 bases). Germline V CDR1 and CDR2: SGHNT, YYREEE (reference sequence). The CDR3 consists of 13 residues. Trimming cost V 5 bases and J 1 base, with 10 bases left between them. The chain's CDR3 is CASRNRDSYEQYF. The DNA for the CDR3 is TGTGCCAGCAGAAACAGGGATTCCTACGAGCAGTACTTC.